The clone carrying this T cell receptor beta chain was observed many times. These data belong to a study of early T cells in non-severe SARS-CoV-2 infection. Trimming took 5 bases from V and 2 from J, leaving 15 bases between them. In germline, CDR1 is LGHNA, CDR2 YSLEER. The CDR3 contains 15 residues. Unique molecular identifiers were affixed to single, distinct cDNA molecules. In TCRdb, the 5' RACE reads were re-called with MiXCR into one record per CDR3 protein. The repertoire has some 87,000 distinct CDR3 sequences, more than 10% of them found once; the top ten carry 1% to 1.4%. Sequenced input: whole blood. This receptor was taken from an adult who was a healthcare worker with PCR-confirmed SARS-CoV-2 infection or an uninfected control (not recorded which). The chain joins TRBV4-3 to TRBJ1-1; D call uncertain. In DNA, the CDR3 is TGCGCCAGCAGCAAGGACCTTCGAGTTAACACTGAAGCTTTCTTT. It encodes CASSKDLRVNTEAFF.